The 11 T cell receptor beta chains below come from one sample, sequenced in a study of OX40 agonist ivuxolimab in advanced cancers. Only in-frame clones appear in the TCRdb table, and some are missing; sequencing was by immunoSEQ multiplex PCR. The table lists 25,000 to 35,000 clones, approximately 84% of them singletons. Specimen: CD4+ or CD8+ T cells sorted from blood, collected in a trial of the OX40 agonist ivuxolimab. The receptors originated from an adult with an advanced solid tumor such as melanoma, head and neck, liver or kidney cancer.

This clone has more than one count but fewer than ten. This sequence joins TRBV19 and TRBJ1-5; D is perhaps TRBD1 (5 bases). V was pared by 3 bases and J by 6 bases, with 12 bases between. Per the germline V gene, CDR1 is LNHDA and CDR2 is SQIVND (reference sequence). The length of the CDR3 is 14 residues. The CDR3 region has the DNA TGTGCCAGTAGTATGGAGGGGTCGGGTCAGCCCCAGCATTTT. It specifies CASSMEGSGQPQHF.

The gene calls are TRBV27 and TRBJ2-1, with 7 bases matching TRBD2. With 5 bases clipped from V and 3 bases from J, the junction kept 16 bases outside the gene matches. The CDR3 length is 18 residues. Germline V gives CDR1 MNHEY, CDR2 SMNVEV (reference sequence). CDR3 loop: CASSPHGPSGTGYNEQFF. The CDR3 DNA is TGTGCCAGCAGTCCTCATGGGCCTAGCGGCACAGGCTACAATGAGCAGTTCTTC.

This clone was seen only once. The J gene is TRBJ2-2, the V gene TRBV28; D unclear. CDR1 is MDHEN, CDR2 SYDVKM, per germline. The CDR3 sequence is 13 residues long. Trimming removed 2 bases from V and 3 bases from J, with 4 bases in between. The CDR3 sequence: CASSLADTGELFF. Here the CDR3 DNA reads TGTGCCAGCAGTTTAGCGGACACCGGGGAGCTGTTTTTT.

The chain carries TRBV29-1 and TRBJ2-3, with 8 nucleotides matching TRBD2. V trimming: 7 bases; J trimming: 3 bases; junction bases outside the gene matches: 6. This CDR3 contains 13 residues. Germline V CDR1 and CDR2: SQVTM, ANQGSEA. The CDR3 loop is CSGGAGVTDTQYF. CDR3 sequence (DNA): TGCAGCGGTGGAGCGGGAGTGACAGATACGCAGTATTTT.

V and J are TRBV9 and TRBJ2-5; 7 bases match TRBD2. Germline V gene data show CDR1 as SGDLS and CDR2 as YYNGEE. V lost 4 bases to trimming and J lost 6 bases; unmatched junction nucleotides: 12. The CDR3 is 15 residues long. CDR3 nucleotide sequence: TGTGCCAGCAGCTCCACGGGGGGTGCTACGAAGACCCAGTACTTC. Translated: CASSSTGGATKTQYF.

The CDR3 sequence is CASSRSRDTEAFF. The CDR3 DNA follows: TGCGCCAGCAGCCGTTCAAGGGATACTGAAGCTTTCTTT. The chain couples TRBV4-1 to TRBJ1-1, with D unresolved. The germline V and J ends were trimmed by 4 bases and 5 bases, with 11 bases remaining between them. From germline, CDR1 is MGHRA and CDR2 YSYEKL. The CDR3 extends over 13 amino acids.

J is TRBJ2-5 and V is TRBV29-1; 8 bases line up with TRBD1. With 7 bases clipped from V and 8 bases from J, the junction kept 12 bases outside the gene matches. The CDR3 runs to 13 residues. Germline lookup yields CDR1 SQVTM and CDR2 ANQGSEA. This chain's CDR3 is CSGRDRYSATQYF. Written as DNA, the CDR3 is TGCAGCGGACGGGACAGGTACTCGGCCACCCAGTACTTC. Looking up the rest from reference TRBV29-1 and TRBJ2-5 gives the full variable domain: SAVISQKPSRDICQRGTSLTIQCQVDSQVTMMFWYRQQPGQSLTLIATANQGSEATYESGFVIDKFPISRPNLTFSTLTVSNMSPEDSSIYLCSGRDRYSATQYFGPGTRLLVL.

The chain combines TRBV27 with TRBJ1-1; D remains ambiguous. Trimming pared 5 bases from V and 5 bases from J, leaving 9 bases between. The CDR3 extends over 12 amino acids. The V gene's germline CDR1 is MNHEY and CDR2 SMNVEV (reference sequence). CDR3 protein: CASSAVGTEAFF. CDR3 bases: TGTGCCAGCAGTGCGGTTGGGACTGAAGCTTTCTTT.

The rearrangement links TRBV27 to TRBJ2-1; D possibly matches TRBD1 or TRBD2 (5 bases each). CDR1 and CDR2 from the germline V gene are MNHEY and SMNVEV (reference sequence). Trimming cost V 5 bases and J 3 bases, with 17 bases left between them. The CDR3 is 16 residues long. For the CDR3, the DNA is TGTGCCAGCAGTCCCCGAACCGGGACCCTCTACAATGAGCAGTTCTTC. It codes for CASSPRTGTLYNEQFF.

This clone has only a few counts. The V gene is TRBV6-6, the J gene TRBJ2-5; D tentatively reads TRBD1 or TRBD2 (5 bases each). In germline, CDR1 is MNHNY, CDR2 SVGAGI (reference sequence). Trimming removed 10 bases from V and 4 bases from J, with 19 bases in between. The CDR3 has 14 residues. CDR3 nucleotides: TGTGCCACCGTCCGCCCGGGGCGTGGAGAGACCCAGTACTTC. It yields the protein CATVRPGRGETQYF.

Only one count was recorded for this clone. V and J are TRBV5-3 and TRBJ2-3, with 7 bases that match TRBD2. TRBV5-3 is flagged as an ORF with uncertain function. The CDR3 has 15 amino acids. The V segment lost 3 bases and the J segment 2 bases; nucleotides outside the gene matches: 6. The CDR3 DNA reads as TGTGCCAGAAGCTCGGCCGGGACTAACACAGATACGCAGTATTTT. Translated, it gives CARSSAGTNTDTQYF.